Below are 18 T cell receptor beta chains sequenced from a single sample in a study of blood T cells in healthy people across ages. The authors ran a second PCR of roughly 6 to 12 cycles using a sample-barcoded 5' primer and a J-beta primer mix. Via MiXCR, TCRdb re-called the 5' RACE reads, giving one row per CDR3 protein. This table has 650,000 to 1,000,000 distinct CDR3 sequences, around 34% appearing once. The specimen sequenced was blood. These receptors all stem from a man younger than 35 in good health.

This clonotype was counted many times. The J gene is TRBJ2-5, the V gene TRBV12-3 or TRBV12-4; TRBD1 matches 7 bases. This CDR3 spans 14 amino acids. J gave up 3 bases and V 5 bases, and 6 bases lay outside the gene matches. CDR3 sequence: CASSATGTEETQYF. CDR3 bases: TGTGCCAGCAGTGCAACCGGGACAGAAGAGACCCAGTACTTC.

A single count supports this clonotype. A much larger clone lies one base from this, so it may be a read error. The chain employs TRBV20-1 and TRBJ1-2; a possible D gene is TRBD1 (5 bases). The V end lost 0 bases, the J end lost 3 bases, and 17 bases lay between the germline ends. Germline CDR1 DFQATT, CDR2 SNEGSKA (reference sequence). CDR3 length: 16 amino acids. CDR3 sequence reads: CSARDPVREEHYGYTF. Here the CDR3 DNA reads TGCAGTGCTAGAGATCCAGTCAGGGAAGAACACTATGGCTACACCTTC.

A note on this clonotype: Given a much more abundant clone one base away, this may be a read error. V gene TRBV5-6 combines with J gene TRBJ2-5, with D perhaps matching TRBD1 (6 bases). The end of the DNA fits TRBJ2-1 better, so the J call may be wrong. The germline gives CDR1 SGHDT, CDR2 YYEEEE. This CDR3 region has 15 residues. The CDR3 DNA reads TGTGCCAGCAGTCTGCCACAGGGAACCCAAGAGACCCAGTTCTTC. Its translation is CASSLPQGTQETQFF.

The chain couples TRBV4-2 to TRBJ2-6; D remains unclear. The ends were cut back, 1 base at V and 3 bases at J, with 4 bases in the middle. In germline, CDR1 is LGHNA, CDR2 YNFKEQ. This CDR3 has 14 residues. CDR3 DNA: TGTGCCAGCAGCCAAGTGATTGGGGCCAACGTCCTGACTTTC. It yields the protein CASSQVIGANVLTF.

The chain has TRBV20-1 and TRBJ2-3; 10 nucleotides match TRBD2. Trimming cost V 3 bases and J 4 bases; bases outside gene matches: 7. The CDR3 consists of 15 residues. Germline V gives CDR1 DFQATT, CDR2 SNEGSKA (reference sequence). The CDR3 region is CSASPLAGDADTQYF. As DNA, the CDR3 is TGCAGTGCTAGTCCTCTAGCGGGGGACGCAGATACGCAGTATTTT.

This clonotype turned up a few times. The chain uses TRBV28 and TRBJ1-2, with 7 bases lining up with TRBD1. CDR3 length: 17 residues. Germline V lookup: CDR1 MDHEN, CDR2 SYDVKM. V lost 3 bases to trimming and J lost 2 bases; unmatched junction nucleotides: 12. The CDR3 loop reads CASSLSTGARINYGYTF. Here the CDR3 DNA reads TGTGCCAGCAGTTTGTCTACAGGGGCCAGAATCAACTATGGCTACACCTTC.

CDR3: CATSRRTGLNYGYTF. The DNA of the CDR3 is TGTGCCACCAGCAGAAGGACAGGCTTAAACTATGGCTACACCTTC. The V gene is TRBV15, the J gene TRBJ1-2; 7 bases fit TRBD1. Trimming took 2 bases from V and 2 from J; bases not matched to a gene: 5. The CDR3 runs 15 residues. Germline CDR1 and CDR2: LNHNV and YYDKDF (reference sequence).

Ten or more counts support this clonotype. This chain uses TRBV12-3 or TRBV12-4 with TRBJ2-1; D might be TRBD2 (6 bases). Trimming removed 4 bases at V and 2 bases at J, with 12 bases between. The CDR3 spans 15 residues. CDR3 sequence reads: CASSSRGIPYNEQFF. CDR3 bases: TGTGCCAGCAGTTCCCGGGGGATCCCCTACAATGAGCAGTTCTTC.

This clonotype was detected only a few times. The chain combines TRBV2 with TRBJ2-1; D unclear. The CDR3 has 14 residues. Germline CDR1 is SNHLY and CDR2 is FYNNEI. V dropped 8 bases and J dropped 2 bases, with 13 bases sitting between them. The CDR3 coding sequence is TGTGCCAGCGAAGGACCGAGCGCCTACAATGAGCAGTTCTTC. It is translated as CASEGPSAYNEQFF.

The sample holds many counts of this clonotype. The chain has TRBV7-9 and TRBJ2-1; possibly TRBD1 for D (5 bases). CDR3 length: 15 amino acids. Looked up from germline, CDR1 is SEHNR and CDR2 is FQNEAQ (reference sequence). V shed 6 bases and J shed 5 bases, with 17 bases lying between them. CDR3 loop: CASRDQGIGNNEQFF. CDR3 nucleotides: TGTGCCAGCAGGGACCAGGGTATCGGTAACAATGAGCAGTTCTTC.

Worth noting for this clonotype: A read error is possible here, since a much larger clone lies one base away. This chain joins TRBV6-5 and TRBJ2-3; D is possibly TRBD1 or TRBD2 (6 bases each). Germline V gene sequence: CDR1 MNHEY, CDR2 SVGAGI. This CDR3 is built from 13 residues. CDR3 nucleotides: TGTGCCAGCAGTTACTCGAGGGGGGATACGCGGTATTTT. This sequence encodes CASSYSRGDTRYF.

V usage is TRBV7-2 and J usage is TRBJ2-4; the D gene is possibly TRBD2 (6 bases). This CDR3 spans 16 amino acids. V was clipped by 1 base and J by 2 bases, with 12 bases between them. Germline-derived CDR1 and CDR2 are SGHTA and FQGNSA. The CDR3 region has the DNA TGTGCCAGCAGCTTAGAGGGTAGCGGCCCCAAAAACATTCAGTACTTC. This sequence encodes CASSLEGSGPKNIQYF.

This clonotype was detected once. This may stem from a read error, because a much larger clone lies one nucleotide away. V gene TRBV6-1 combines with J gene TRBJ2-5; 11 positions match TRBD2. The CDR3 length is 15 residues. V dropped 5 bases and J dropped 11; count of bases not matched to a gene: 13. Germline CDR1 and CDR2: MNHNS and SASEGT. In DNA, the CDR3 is TGTGCCAGCAGTAGTAGCGGGGGGGCCTGGGATGAGCAGTACTTC. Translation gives CASSSSGGAWDEQYF.

The CDR3 DNA reads TGTGCCAGCAGCTTAGAATCCGCCGGGTCCGGGGAGCTGTTTTTT. The encoded protein is CASSLESAGSGELFF. This rearrangement joins TRBV7-2 to TRBJ2-2, with no clear D. The CDR3 is 15 amino acids. The germline V gene has CDR1 SGHTA and CDR2 FQGNSA. Trimming removed 1 base at V and 6 bases at J, with 12 bases between.

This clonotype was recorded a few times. CDR3 region: CSASLGTPDTEAFF. CDR3 sequence (DNA): TGCAGTGCTAGCCTGGGGACTCCGGACACTGAAGCTTTCTTT. V usage is TRBV20-1 and J usage is TRBJ1-1; D may be TRBD1 (5 bases). CDR1 is DFQATT and CDR2 is SNEGSKA in the germline V gene (reference sequence). V was clipped by 3 bases and J by 3 bases, with 14 bases between them. CDR3 length: 14 amino acids.

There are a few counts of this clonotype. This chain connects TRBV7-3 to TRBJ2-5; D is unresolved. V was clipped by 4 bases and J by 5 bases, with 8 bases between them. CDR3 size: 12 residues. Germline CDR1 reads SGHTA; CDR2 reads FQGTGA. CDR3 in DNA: TGTGCCAGCAGCTCTAACGGGGAGACCCAGTACTTC. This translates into CASSSNGETQYF.

DNA of the CDR3: TGTGCCAGCAGGATCTCAGCCTGGGATGGTAACATTCAGTACTTC. Translated, it gives CASRISAWDGNIQYF. The rearrangement links TRBV6-5 to TRBJ2-4; D unclear. The V and J ends lost 6 bases and 7 bases respectively, with 19 bases between them. The germline V gene has CDR1 MNHEY and CDR2 SVGAGI. The CDR3 is 15 amino acids.

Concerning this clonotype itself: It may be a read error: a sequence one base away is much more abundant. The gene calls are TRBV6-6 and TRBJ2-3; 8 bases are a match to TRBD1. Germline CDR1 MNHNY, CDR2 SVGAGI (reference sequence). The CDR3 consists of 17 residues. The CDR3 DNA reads TGTGCCAGCAGTTACCCCGACTGGGACAGGAGCACAGATACGCGGTATTTT. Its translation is CASSYPDWDRSTDTRYF.